The 23 T cell receptor beta chains given below trace back to one sample, sequenced in a study of blood T cell repertoires in COVID-19. Method: immunoSEQ multiplex PCR; TCRdb's copy keeps in-frame clones and lacks some. The sample includes tens of thousands of clones, over 80% seen only once; the top ten take 5% to 6.5%. Material: peripheral blood. Receptors were obtained from a middle-aged man with active COVID-19.

The rearrangement joins TRBV4-3 to TRBJ1-2, with TRBD1 identical over 11 bases. The germline CDR1 and CDR2 sequences are LGHNA and YSLEER. V trimming: 2 bases; J trimming: 4 bases; junction bases outside the gene matches: 12. CDR3 size: 18 residues. The CDR3 DNA reads TGCGCCAGCAGCCAATCCCTCTCCGGGACAGGGGGAAGCTATGGCTACACCTTC. The encoded protein is CASSQSLSGTGGSYGYTF.

The CDR3 reads CASSFRREPDTQYF. CDR3 nucleotide sequence: TGTGCCAGCAGCTTTAGGCGGGAGCCAGATACGCAGTATTTT. The chain couples TRBV11-3 to TRBJ2-3, with 7 bases identical to TRBD2. In germline, CDR1 is SGHNT, CDR2 YENEEA. J gave up 4 bases and V 3 bases, and 4 bases lay outside the gene matches. This CDR3 contains 14 residues.

The chain uses TRBV29-1 and TRBJ2-3; D gene ambiguous. This CDR3 is built from 14 residues. Trimming took off 1 base at V and 0 bases at J, with 8 bases between the two ends. Germline V gives CDR1 SQVTM, CDR2 ANQGSEA. CDR3 in amino acids: CSVEGRRSTDTQYF. DNA for the CDR3: TGCAGCGTTGAAGGCAGGCGAAGCACAGATACGCAGTATTTT.

V and J are TRBV9 and TRBJ2-2, with 9 bases identical to TRBD2. Germline V gene data show CDR1 as SGDLS and CDR2 as YYNGEE. The J segment lost 13 bases and the V segment lost 0 bases, leaving 4 bases of the junction unmatched. This CDR3 is built from 13 residues. CDR3 region: CASSVAREGGLFF. Here the CDR3 DNA reads TGTGCCAGCAGCGTAGCGCGGGAGGGCGGGCTGTTTTTT.

This clone was counted once. The chain employs TRBV19 and TRBJ1-1; D may be TRBD1 (6 bases). The CDR3 totals 13 residues. Germline V CDR1 and CDR2: LNHDA, SQIVND (reference sequence). Trimming stripped 7 bases from V and 3 bases from J, with 12 bases between. CDR3 DNA: TGTGCCAGTAACAGGGATGGGGACACTGAAGCTTTCTTT. Its translation: CASNRDGDTEAFF.

CDR3 bases: TGTGCCACCACGGCGGGACCTAGCACAGATACGCAGTATTTT. Residues: CATTAGPSTDTQYF. The genes are TRBV7-3 and TRBJ2-3; D possibly corresponds to TRBD2 (6 bases). Germline lookup yields CDR1 SGHTA and CDR2 FQGTGA. The CDR3 sequence is 14 residues long. Trimming removed 10 bases at V and 0 bases at J, with 14 bases between.

The chain joins TRBV7-3 to TRBJ2-1; 10 bases match TRBD2. Germline values: CDR1 SGHTA, CDR2 FQGTGA. Trimming at V came to 5 bases and at J to 5 bases, leaving 9 bases not matched to a gene. The CDR3 loop spans 16 amino acids. The CDR3 is CASSPFAGTSDNEQFF. The CDR3 nucleotides read TGTGCCAGCAGCCCATTCGCCGGGACTAGCGACAATGAGCAGTTCTTC.

This clone was counted between two and nine times. The V call is TRBV7-9, the J call TRBJ2-7, with D perhaps TRBD1 (6 bases). V lost 1 base and J 2 bases, leaving 12 bases between the germline ends. Germline values: CDR1 SEHNR, CDR2 FQNEAQ (reference sequence). The CDR3 loop spans 15 amino acids. This CDR3 is CASSLGTARPYEQYF. CDR3 in DNA: TGTGCCAGCAGCTTAGGGACAGCAAGGCCCTACGAGCAGTACTTC.

V usage is TRBV7-9 and J usage is TRBJ2-3, with D unclear. This CDR3 has 15 amino acids. V was pared by 3 bases and J by 0 bases, with 10 bases between. From germline, CDR1 is SEHNR and CDR2 FQNEAQ (reference sequence). The CDR3 bases are TGTGCCAGCAGCTTTATCAAAACTAGCACAGATACGCAGTATTTT. It specifies CASSFIKTSTDTQYF.

CDR3 in amino acids: CASSFGQSYGYTF. The CDR3 bases are TGTGCCAGCAGTTTCGGACAGTCCTATGGCTACACCTTC. The chain combines TRBV6-6 with TRBJ1-2; the D gene is possibly TRBD1 (6 bases). V dropped 4 bases and J dropped 4 bases, with 10 bases sitting between them. The length of the CDR3 is 13 residues. Germline assignment: CDR1 MNHNY and CDR2 SVGAGI (reference sequence).

The V call is TRBV4-1, the J call TRBJ2-3; 7 bases are shared with TRBD2. The CDR3 has 13 amino acids. Germline V gene data show CDR1 as MGHRA and CDR2 as YSYEKL. The trim removed 5 bases at V and 4 bases at J, leaving 3 bases unmatched. The CDR3: CASSWEGPDTQYF. CDR3 bases: TGCGCCAGCAGCTGGGAGGGGCCAGATACGCAGTATTTT.

The chain uses TRBV5-6 and TRBJ2-7; 7 bases map to TRBD2. The trim removed 4 bases at V and 2 bases at J, leaving 9 bases unmatched. Germline lookup yields CDR1 SGHDT and CDR2 YYEEEE. CDR3 length: 15 residues. The DNA for the CDR3 is TGTGCCAGCAGCCCCCCCGGACTAGGCACCTACGAGCAGTACTTC. It codes for CASSPPGLGTYEQYF.

This rearrangement joins TRBV9 to TRBJ1-1; TRBD1 is a possible D gene (6 bases). Trimming removed 3 bases from V and 3 bases from J, with 9 bases in between. The CDR3 has 13 residues. CDR1 is SGDLS, CDR2 YYNGEE, per germline. The CDR3 loop reads CASSGHRDTEAFF. Here the CDR3 DNA reads TGTGCCAGCAGCGGACACAGGGACACTGAAGCTTTCTTT. Full variable domain (rest looked up from reference TRBV9 and TRBJ1-1): DSGVTQTPKHLITATGQRVTLRCSPRSGDLSVYWYQQSLDQGLQFLIQYYNGEERAKGNILERFSAQQFPDLHSELNLSSLELGDSALYFCASSGHRDTEAFFGQGTRLTVV.

This chain uses TRBV27 with TRBJ2-3; no definite D call. V was clipped by 8 bases and J by 2 bases, with 17 bases between them. Looked up from germline, CDR1 is MNHEY and CDR2 is SMNVEV (reference sequence). The CDR3 consists of 15 residues. The CDR3 DNA follows: TGTGCCAGCGCCGGATATGCGGAGTTCACAGATACGCAGTATTTT. Its protein product is CASAGYAEFTDTQYF.

This clone was observed once. This chain joins TRBV5-1 and TRBJ1-1; D is perhaps TRBD1 (6 bases). The germline CDR1 and CDR2 sequences are SGHRS and YFSETQ. The CDR3 has 15 amino acids. Trimming left V 4 bases short and J 0 bases short, with 13 bases between. CDR3: CASSTDGQMNTEAFF. DNA of the CDR3: TGCGCCAGCAGCACGGACGGACAGATGAACACTGAAGCTTTCTTT.

The rearrangement links TRBV7-7 to TRBJ2-2; D may be TRBD1 (6 bases). This CDR3 has 15 residues. V was pared by 3 bases and J by 2 bases, with 10 bases between. The germline gives CDR1 SSHAT, CDR2 FNYEAQ (reference sequence). This CDR3 is CASSFSGANTGELFF. CDR3 coding DNA: TGTGCCAGCAGCTTCTCAGGGGCAAACACCGGGGAGCTGTTTTTT.

This chain connects TRBV7-2 to TRBJ2-2; D is ambiguous. Germline-derived CDR1 and CDR2 are SGHTA and FQGNSA. This CDR3 region has 14 residues. V lost 3 bases and J 3 bases, leaving 8 bases between the germline ends. CDR3 loop: CASSLAQYTGELFF. The CDR3 nucleotides read TGTGCCAGCAGCTTGGCACAGTACACCGGGGAGCTGTTTTTT.

The chain is built from TRBV6-4 and TRBJ2-5, with TRBD2 matching over 7 bases. Per germline, CDR1 MRHNA and CDR2 SNTAGT. V was clipped by 4 bases and J by 4 bases; unmatched bases: 6. The CDR3 is 14 residues long. CDR3 sequence: CASSAAGEVETQYF. The DNA for the CDR3 is TGTGCCAGCAGTGCCGCGGGAGAGGTAGAGACCCAGTACTTC.

The gene calls are TRBV30 and TRBJ1-1; D perhaps matches TRBD1 (6 bases). Trimming left V 7 bases short and J 1 base short, with 13 bases between. CDR3 length equals 13 residues. CDR1 is GTSNPN, CDR2 SVGIG, per germline (reference sequence). The CDR3 region is CAYRVNTNTEAFF. The DNA of the CDR3 is TGTGCCTACAGGGTAAATACGAACACTGAAGCTTTCTTT.

The J gene is TRBJ1-1, the V gene TRBV12-3 or TRBV12-4, with D unclear. The CDR3 is 10 residues long. Between the trimmed V and J ends, which lost 4 bases and 8 bases, there was a span of 5 bases. The CDR3: CASSSVEAFF. The CDR3 nucleotides read TGTGCCAGCAGTTCGGTGGAAGCTTTCTTT.

The table lists this clone with a count of one. This sequence joins TRBV27 and TRBJ2-2, with TRBD2 as a possible D gene (5 bases). The CDR3 has 15 amino acids. With 6 bases removed from V and 7 bases from J, the gap between germline ends came to 18 bases. Germline values: CDR1 MNHEY, CDR2 SMNVEV (reference sequence). CDR3 in DNA: TGTGCCAGCAGCAAAACATGGCTGGGGAGCGGGGAGCTGTTTTTT. This gives the protein CASSKTWLGSGELFF.

The CDR3 nucleotides read TGTGCCAGCAGCGTAACGGGGGGGCCCACCACAGATACGCAGTATTTT. Translated: CASSVTGGPTTDTQYF. The chain combines TRBV9 with TRBJ2-3; 8 bases align to TRBD2. The V segment lost 1 base and the J segment 2 bases; nucleotides outside the gene matches: 6. Germline V CDR1 and CDR2: SGDLS, YYNGEE. The CDR3 has 16 amino acids.

The chain uses TRBV27 and TRBJ2-1, with TRBD2 as a possible D gene (7 bases). The CDR3 totals 15 residues. CDR1 and CDR2 (germline): MNHEY, SMNVEV (reference sequence). The V end lost 6 bases, the J end lost 2 bases, and 14 bases lay between the germline ends. CDR3 DNA sequence: TGTGCCAGCAGCATACCGGGGGGCCCCTACAATGAGCAGTTCTTC. Translated: CASSIPGGPYNEQFF.